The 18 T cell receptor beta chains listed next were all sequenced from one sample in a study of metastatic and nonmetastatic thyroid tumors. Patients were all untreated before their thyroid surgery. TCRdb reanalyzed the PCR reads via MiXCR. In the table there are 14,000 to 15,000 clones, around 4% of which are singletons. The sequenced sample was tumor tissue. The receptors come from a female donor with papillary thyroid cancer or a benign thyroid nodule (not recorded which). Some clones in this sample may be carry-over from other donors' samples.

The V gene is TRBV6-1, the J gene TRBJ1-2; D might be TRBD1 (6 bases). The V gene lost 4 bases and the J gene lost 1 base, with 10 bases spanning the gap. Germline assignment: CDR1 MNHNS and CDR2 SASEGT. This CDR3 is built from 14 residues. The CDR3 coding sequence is TGTGCCAGCAGTGTTAGGACAGATAACTATGGCTACACCTTC. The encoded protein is CASSVRTDNYGYTF.

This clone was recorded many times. The CDR3 coding sequence is TGCGCCAGCAGTAGACAGGGTAGAGGGGACCAGTACTTC. Translating gives CASSRQGRGDQYF. The chain carries TRBV4-1 and TRBJ2-5; 7 nucleotides align to TRBD1. This CDR3 is 13 amino acids long. Germline loops: CDR1 MGHRA, CDR2 YSYEKL. Germline trimming cut 6 bases from V and 10 bases from J; bases unmatched to any gene: 11.

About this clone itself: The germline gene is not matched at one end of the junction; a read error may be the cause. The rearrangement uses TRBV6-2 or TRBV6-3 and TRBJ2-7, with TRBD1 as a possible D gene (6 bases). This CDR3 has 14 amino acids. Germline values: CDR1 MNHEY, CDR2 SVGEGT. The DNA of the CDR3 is TGTGCCAGCAGTTCAACCGCAGGGGTGAGGGAGCCGTACTTC. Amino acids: CASSSTAGVREPYF.

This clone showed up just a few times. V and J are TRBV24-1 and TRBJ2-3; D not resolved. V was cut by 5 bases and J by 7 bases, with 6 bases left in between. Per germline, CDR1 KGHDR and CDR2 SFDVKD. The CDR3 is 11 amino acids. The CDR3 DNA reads TGTGCCACCAGTGTACAGTATACGCAGTATTTT. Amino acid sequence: CATSVQYTQYF.

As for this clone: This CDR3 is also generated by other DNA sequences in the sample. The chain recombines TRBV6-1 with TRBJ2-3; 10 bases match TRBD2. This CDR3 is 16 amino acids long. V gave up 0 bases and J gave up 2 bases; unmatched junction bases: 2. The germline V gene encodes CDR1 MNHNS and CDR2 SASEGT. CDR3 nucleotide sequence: TGTGCCAGCAGTGAAGCCAGCGGGGGGGCCACAGATACGCAGTATTTT. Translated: CASSEASGGATDTQYF.

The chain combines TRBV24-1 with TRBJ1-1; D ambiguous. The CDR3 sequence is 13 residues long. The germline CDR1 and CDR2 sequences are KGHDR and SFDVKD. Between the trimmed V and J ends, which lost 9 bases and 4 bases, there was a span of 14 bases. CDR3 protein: CATEGQRGTEAFF. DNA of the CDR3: TGTGCCACCGAGGGCCAACGGGGCACTGAAGCTTTCTTT.

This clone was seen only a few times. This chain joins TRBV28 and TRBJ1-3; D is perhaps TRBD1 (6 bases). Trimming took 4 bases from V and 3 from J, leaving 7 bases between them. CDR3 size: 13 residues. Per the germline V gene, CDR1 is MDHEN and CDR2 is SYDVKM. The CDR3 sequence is CASSWGHGNTIYF. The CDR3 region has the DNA TGTGCCAGCAGTTGGGGACATGGAAACACCATATATTTT.

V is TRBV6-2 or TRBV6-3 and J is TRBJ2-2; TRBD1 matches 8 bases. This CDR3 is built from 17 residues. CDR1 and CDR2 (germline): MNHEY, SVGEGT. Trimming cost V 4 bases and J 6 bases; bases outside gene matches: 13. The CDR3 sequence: CASSSPSDRGSPGELFF. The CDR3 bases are TGTGCCAGCAGTTCCCCGAGCGACAGGGGTAGCCCCGGGGAGCTGTTTTTT.

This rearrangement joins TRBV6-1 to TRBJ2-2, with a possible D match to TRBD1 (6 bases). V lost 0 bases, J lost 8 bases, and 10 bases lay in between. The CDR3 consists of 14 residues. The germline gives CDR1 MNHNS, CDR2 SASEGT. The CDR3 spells CASSEADGTGELFF. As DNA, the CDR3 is TGTGCCAGCAGTGAAGCGGATGGGACAGGGGAGCTGTTTTTT.

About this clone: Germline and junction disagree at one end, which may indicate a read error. The CDR3 sequence: CATSREGAGGRTYTQYF. The CDR3 bases are TGTGCCACCAGCAGAGAAGGGGCGGGAGGGCGCACATATACGCAGTATTTT. V and J are TRBV15 and TRBJ2-3, with 9 bases matching TRBD2. Germline V lookup: CDR1 LNHNV, CDR2 YYDKDF (reference sequence). The CDR3 runs 17 residues.

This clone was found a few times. The CDR3, as DNA: TGTGCCAGCAGTTTAGGGACAGGCCGAGCGAACACTGAAGCTTTCTTT. Amino acids: CASSLGTGRANTEAFF. The chain carries TRBV27 and TRBJ1-1; 8 nucleotides line up with TRBD1. Germline lookup yields CDR1 MNHEY and CDR2 SMNVEV (reference sequence). The CDR3 runs to 16 residues. Losses at the gene ends were 2 bases for V and 1 base for J; bases not matched to a gene: 6.

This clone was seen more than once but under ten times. The CDR3 DNA is TGTGCCTGGAGCATCACAGATACGCAGTATTTT. This encodes CAWSITDTQYF. V and J are TRBV30 and TRBJ2-3; no clear D gene. The CDR3 is made up of 11 amino acids. Trimming shortened V by 3 bases and J by 2 bases, and 3 bases separated the two germline ends. Per the germline V gene, CDR1 is GTSNPN and CDR2 is SVGIG (reference sequence).

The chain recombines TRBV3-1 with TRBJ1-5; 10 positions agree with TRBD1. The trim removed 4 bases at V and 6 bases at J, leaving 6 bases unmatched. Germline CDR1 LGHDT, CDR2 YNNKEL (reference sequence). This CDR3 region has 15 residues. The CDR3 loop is CASSPSGTGVQPQHF. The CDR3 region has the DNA TGTGCCAGCAGCCCGTCCGGGACAGGGGTTCAGCCCCAGCATTTT. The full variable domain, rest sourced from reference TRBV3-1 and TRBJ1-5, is DTAVSQTPKYLVTQMGNDKSIKCEQNLGHDTMYWYKQDSKKFLKIMFSYNNKELIINETVPNRFSPKSPDKAHLNLHINSLELGDSAVYFCASSPSGTGVQPQHFGDGTRLSIL.

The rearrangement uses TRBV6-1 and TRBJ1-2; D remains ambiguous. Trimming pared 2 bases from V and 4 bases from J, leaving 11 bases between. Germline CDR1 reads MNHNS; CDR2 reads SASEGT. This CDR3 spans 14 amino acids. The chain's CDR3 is CASSENLGSYGYTF. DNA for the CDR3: TGTGCCAGCAGTGAAAATCTAGGGAGCTATGGCTACACCTTC.

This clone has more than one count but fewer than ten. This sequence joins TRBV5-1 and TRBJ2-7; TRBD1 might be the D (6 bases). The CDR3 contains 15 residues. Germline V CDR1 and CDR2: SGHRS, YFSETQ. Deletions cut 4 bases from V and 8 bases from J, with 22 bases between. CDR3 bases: TGCGCCAGCAGCCAACTTACAGGGTCCCCAGGGAAGCAGTACTTC. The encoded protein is CASSQLTGSPGKQYF.

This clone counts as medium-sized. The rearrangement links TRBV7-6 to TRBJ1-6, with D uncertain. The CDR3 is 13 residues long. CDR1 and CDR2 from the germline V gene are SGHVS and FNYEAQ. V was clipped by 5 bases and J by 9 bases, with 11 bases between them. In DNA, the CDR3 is TGTGCCAGCAGCCCCAACACTGGTTCACCCCTCCACTTT. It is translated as CASSPNTGSPLHF.

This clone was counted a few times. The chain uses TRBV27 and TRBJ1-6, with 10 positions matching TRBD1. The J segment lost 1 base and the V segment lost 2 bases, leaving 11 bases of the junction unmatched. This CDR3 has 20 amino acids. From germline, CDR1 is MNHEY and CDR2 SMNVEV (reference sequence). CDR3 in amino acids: CASSLKGQGRDGSYNSPLHF. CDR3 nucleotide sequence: TGTGCCAGCAGTTTAAAGGGACAGGGGAGGGATGGTTCCTATAATTCACCCCTCCACTTT.

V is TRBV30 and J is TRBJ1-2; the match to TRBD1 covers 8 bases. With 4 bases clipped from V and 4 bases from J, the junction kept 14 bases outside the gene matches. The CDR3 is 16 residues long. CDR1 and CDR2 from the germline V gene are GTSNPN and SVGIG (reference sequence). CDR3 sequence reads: CAWTGGRGRESYGYTF. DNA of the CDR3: TGTGCCTGGACGGGGGGCAGGGGGCGCGAAAGCTATGGCTACACCTTC.